This TCR beta chain was recorded in a study of blood T cell repertoires in COVID-19. Across the study: The study drew acute and convalescent COVID-19 samples from the United States, Italy and Spain. PBMCs, B-cell-depleted T cells, or T cells were the source of the cDNA or gDNA that made up the material.

Only in-frame clones appear in the TCRdb table, and some are missing; sequencing was by immunoSEQ multiplex PCR. The repertoire holds 140,000 to 150,000 clones, with about four fifths as singletons. Trimming stripped 0 bases from V and 6 bases from J, with 4 bases between. Germline CDR1 is SGHDT and CDR2 is YYEEEE. This CDR3 is 12 amino acids long. The sample comprised peripheral blood. The TCR was taken from a human donor in a cohort sampled during active COVID-19. V and J are TRBV5-6 and TRBJ2-1; D is ambiguous. DNA of the CDR3: TGTGCCAGCAGCTTGGCCGTCAATGAGCAGTTCTTC. It yields the protein CASSLAVNEQFF.